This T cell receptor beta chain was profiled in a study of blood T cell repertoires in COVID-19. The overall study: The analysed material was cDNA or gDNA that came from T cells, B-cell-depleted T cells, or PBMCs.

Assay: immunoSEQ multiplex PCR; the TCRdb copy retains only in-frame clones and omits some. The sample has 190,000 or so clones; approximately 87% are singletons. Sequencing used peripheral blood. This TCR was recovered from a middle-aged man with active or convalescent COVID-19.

The CDR3 coding sequence is TGCGCCAGCAGGCACGGACAGGGAGAATCACCCCTCCACTTT. Translating gives CASRHGQGESPLHF. The gene calls are TRBV5-1 and TRBJ1-6, with TRBD1 matching 8 bases. The trim removed 5 bases at V and 10 bases at J, leaving 8 bases unmatched. CDR3 size: 14 residues. Germline-derived CDR1 and CDR2 are SGHRS and YFSETQ.